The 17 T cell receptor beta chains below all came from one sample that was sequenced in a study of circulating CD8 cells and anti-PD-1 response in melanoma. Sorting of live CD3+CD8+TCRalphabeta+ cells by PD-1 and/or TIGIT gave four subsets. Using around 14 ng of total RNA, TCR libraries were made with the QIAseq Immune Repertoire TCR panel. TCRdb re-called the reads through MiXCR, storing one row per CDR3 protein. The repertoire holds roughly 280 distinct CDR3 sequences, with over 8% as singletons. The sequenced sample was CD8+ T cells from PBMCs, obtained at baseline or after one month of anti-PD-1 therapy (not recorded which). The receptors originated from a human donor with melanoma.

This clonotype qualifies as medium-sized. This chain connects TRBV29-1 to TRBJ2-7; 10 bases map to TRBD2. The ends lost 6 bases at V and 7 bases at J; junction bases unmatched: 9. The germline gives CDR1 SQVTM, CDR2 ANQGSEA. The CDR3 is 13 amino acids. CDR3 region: CSVISGRSGEQYF. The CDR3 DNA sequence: TGCAGCGTCATTAGCGGGAGGTCAGGGGAGCAGTACTTC.

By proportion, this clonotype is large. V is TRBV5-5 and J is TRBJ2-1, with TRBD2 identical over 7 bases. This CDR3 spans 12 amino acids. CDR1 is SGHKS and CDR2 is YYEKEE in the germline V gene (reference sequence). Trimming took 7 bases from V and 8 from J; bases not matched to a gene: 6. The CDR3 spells CASATRGDEQFF. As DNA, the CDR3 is TGTGCCAGCGCCACTCGGGGGGATGAGCAGTTCTTC.

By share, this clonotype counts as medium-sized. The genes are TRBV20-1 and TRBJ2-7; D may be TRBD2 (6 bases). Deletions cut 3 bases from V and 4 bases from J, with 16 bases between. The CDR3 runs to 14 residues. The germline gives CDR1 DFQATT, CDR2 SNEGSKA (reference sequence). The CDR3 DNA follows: TGCAGTGCTAGTAACGTACGCGGGGCATACGAGCAGTACTTC. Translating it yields CSASNVRGAYEQYF.

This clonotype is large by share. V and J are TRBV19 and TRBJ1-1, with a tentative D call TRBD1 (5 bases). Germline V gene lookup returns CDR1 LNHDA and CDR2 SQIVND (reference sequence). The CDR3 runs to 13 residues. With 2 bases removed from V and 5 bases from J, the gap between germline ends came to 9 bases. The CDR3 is CASSIQGSTEAFF. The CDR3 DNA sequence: TGTGCCAGTAGTATACAGGGTAGTACTGAAGCTTTCTTT.

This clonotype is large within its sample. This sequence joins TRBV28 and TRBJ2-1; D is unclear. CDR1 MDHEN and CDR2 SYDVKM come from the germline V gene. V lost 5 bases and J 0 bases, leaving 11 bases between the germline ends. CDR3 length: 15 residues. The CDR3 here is CASSLTESSYNEQFF. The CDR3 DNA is TGTGCCAGCAGTCTGACTGAAAGCTCCTACAATGAGCAGTTCTTC.

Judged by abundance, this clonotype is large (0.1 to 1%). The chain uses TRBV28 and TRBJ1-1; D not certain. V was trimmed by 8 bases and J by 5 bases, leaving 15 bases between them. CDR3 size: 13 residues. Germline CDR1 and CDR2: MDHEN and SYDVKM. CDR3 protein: CASAAGPGTEAFF. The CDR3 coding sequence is TGTGCCAGCGCCGCCGGGCCGGGGACTGAAGCTTTCTTT.

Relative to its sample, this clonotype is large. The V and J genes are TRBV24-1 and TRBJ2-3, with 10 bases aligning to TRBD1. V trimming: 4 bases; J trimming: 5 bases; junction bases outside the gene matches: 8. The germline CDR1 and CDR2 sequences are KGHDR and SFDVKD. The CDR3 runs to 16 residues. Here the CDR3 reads CATSETGQGEIDTQYF. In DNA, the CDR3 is TGTGCCACCAGTGAGACCGGACAGGGGGAGATAGATACGCAGTATTTT.

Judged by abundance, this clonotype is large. In DNA, the CDR3 is TGTGCCAGCACCTCAGGGGGAAGCTCCTACAATGAGCAGTTCTTC. Translated, it gives CASTSGGSSYNEQFF. J is TRBJ2-1 and V is TRBV28, with TRBD1 matching 7 bases. From germline, CDR1 is MDHEN and CDR2 SYDVKM. V trimming: 7 bases; J trimming: 0 bases; junction bases outside the gene matches: 6. This CDR3 contains 15 residues.

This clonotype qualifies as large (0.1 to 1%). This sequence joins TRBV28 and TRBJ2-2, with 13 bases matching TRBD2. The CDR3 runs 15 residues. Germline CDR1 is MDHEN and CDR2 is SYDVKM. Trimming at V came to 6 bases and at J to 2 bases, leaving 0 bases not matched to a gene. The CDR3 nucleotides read TGTGCCAGCAGGGGACTAGCGGGAAACACCGGGGAGCTGTTTTTT. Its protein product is CASRGLAGNTGELFF.

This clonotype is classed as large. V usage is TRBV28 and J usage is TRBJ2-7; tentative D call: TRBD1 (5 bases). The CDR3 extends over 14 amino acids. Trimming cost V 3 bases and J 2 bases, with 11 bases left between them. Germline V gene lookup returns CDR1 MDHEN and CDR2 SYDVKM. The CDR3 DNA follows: TGTGCCAGCAGTTTTGCCCTGGACACCTACGAGCAGTACTTC. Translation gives CASSFALDTYEQYF.

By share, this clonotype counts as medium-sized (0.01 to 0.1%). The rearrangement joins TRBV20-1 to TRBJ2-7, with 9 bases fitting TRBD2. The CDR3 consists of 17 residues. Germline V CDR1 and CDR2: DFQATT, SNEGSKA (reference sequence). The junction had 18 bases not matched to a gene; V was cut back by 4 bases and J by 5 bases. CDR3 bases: TGCAGTGCTACCCCCGTGGCGGGAGGGCCTGGCCCCAACGAGCAGTACTTC. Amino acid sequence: CSATPVAGGPGPNEQYF.

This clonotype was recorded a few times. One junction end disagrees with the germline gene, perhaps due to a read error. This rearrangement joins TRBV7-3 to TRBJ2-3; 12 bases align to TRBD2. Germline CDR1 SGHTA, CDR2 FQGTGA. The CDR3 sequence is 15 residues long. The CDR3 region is CASSRLAGETDTQYF. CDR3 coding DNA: TGTGCTAGCAGCCGACTAGCGGGAGAGACAGATACGCAGTATTTT.

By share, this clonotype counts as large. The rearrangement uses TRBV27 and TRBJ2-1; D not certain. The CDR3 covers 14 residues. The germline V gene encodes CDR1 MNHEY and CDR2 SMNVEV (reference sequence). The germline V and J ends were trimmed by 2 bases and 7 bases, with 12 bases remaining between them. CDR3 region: CASSLTGPYNEQFF. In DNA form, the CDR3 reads TGTGCCAGCAGTTTAACCGGCCCATATAATGAGCAGTTCTTC.

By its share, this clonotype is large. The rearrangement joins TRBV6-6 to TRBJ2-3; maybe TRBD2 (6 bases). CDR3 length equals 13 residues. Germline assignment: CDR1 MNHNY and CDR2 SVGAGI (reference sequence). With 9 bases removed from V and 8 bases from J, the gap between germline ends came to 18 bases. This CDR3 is CASNSAGGGTQYF. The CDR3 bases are TGTGCCAGTAATTCGGCCGGGGGTGGTACGCAGTATTTT.

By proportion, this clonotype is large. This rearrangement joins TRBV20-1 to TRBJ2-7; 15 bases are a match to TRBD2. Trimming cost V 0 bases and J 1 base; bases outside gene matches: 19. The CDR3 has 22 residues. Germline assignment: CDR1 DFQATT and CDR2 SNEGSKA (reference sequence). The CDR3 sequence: CSARDQDALPGLAGGKSYEQYF. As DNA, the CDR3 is TGCAGTGCTAGAGATCAAGATGCTCTTCCGGGACTAGCGGGAGGAAAATCCTACGAGCAGTACTTC.

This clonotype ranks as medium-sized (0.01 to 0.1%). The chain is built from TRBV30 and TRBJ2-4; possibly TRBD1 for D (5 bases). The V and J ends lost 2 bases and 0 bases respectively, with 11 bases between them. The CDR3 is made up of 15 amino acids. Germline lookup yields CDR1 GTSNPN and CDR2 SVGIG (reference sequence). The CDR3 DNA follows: TGTGCCTGGAGTAGTGGGGCTCTAGCCAAAAACATTCAGTACTTC. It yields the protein CAWSSGALAKNIQYF.

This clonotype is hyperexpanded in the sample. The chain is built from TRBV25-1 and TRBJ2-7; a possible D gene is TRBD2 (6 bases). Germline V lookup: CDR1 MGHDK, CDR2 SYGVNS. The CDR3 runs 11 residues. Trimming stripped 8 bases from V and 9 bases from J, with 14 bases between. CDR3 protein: CASGTSPRQYF. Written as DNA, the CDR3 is TGTGCCAGCGGAACTAGCCCCAGGCAGTACTTC.